At least ten counts were recorded for the clone carrying this T cell receptor (beta chain). The data were taken from a study of T cells in Graves' hyperthyroidism and ophthalmopathy. Regions amplified from RNA transcripts were the TCR beta CDR3 regions. The HTBI set primed first-round TCR CDR3 RT-PCR. Each CDR3 protein gets one entry after TCRdb re-called the multiplex PCR reads with MiXCR. The data show approximately 380,000 distinct CDR3 sequences, about a fifth seen once. CDR1 is MNHEY, CDR2 SVGAGI, per germline. CDR3 length: 14 residues. V lost 2 bases and J 1 base, leaving 8 bases between the germline ends.

The sequenced sample was blood. The TCR comes from a woman under 30 with Graves' hyperthyroidism. V and J are TRBV6-5 and TRBJ2-5, with a possible D match to TRBD2 (6 bases). CDR3 sequence reads: CASSYAGPQETQYF. As DNA, the CDR3 is TGTGCCAGCAGTTACGCGGGACCCCAAGAGACCCAGTACTTC.